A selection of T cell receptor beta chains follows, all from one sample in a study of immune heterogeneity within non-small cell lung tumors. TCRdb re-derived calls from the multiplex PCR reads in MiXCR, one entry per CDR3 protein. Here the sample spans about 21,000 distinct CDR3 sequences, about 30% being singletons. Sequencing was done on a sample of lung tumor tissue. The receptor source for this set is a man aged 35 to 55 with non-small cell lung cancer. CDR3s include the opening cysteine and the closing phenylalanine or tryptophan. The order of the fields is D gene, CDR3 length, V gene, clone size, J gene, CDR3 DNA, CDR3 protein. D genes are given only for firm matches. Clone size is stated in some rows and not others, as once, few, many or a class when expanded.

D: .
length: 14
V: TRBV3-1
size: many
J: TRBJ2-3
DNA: TGTGCCAGCAGCCTGGGCGGGGGCACAGATACGCAGTATTTT
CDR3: CASSLGGGTDTQYF

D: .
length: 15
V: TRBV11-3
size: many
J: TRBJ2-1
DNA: TGTGCCAGCAGCTTAGTGGGAAGGGCCTACAATGAGCAGTTCTTC
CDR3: CASSLVGRAYNEQFF

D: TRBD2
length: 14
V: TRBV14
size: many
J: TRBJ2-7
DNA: TGTGCCAGCAGCCAAGCGGGAGGAGCCTACGAGCAGTACTTC
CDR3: CASSQAGGAYEQYF

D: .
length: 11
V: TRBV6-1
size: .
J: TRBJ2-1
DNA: TGTGCCAGCAGCGGGCTCTCGGAGCAGTTCTTC
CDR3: CASSGLSEQFF

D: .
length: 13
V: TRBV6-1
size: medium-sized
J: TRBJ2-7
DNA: TGTGCCAGCACCCAAGGGAGTACCTACGAGCAGTACTTC
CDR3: CASTQGSTYEQYF

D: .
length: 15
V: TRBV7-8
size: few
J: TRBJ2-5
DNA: TGTGCCAGCAGCTTAGCAGGAGTGTACCAAGAGACCCAGTACTTC
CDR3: CASSLAGVYQETQYF

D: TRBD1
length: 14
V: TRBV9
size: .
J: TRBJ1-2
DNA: TGTGGCAGCACAGGCCATCAGGGGGCGGGTGGCTACACCTTC
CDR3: CGSTGHQGAGGYTF

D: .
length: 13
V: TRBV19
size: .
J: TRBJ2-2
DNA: TGTGCCAGTAGGCCAGGGTCGACCGGGGAGCTGTTTTTT
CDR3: CASRPGSTGELFF

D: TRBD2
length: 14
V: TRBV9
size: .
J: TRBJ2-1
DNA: TGTGCCAGCAGTAGCGGGATTGGCTACAATGAGCAGTTCTTC
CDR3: CASSSGIGYNEQFF

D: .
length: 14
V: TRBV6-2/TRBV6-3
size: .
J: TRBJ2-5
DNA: TGTGCCAGCAGCCTACAGGGTTTCGAAGAGACCCAGTACTTC
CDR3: CASSLQGFEETQYF

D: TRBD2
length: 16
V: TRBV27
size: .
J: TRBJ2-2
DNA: TGTGCCAACAGTCTCGCCGGGACTAGGGGTACCGGGGAGCTGTTTTTT
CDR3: CANSLAGTRGTGELFF

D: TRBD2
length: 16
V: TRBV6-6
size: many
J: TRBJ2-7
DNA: TGTGCCAGCAGTTACGAGGGGCCTAGCGGACCCTACGAGCAGTACTTC
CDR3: CASSYEGPSGPYEQYF

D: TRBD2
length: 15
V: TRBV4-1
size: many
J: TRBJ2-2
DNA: TGCGCCAGCAGCCCTCGACTAGCTGGGACCGGGGAGCTGTTTTTT
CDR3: CASSPRLAGTGELFF

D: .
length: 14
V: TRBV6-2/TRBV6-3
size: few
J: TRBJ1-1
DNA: TGTGCCAGCAGTTCTGCAGCAGATAATACTGAAGCTTTCTTT
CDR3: CASSSAADNTEAFF

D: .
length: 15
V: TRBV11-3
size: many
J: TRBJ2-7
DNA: TGTGCCAGCAGCTTATCAGCCGGGAGCGTAAGGGAGCAGTACTTC
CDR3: CASSLSAGSVREQYF

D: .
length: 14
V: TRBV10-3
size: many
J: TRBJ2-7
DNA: TGTGCCATCTCTGTCTGGCCTGCTGACGGCGAGCAGTACTTC
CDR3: CAISVWPADGEQYF

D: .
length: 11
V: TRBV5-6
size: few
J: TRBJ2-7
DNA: TGTGCCAGCAGCTGGGGCCAAGAGCAGTACTTC
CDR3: CASSWGQEQYF

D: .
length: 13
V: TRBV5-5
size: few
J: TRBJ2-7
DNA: TGTGCCAGCAGCCACCGGGACTTCGTGGAGCAGTACTTC
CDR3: CASSHRDFVEQYF

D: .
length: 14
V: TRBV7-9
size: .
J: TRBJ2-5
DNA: TGTGCCAGCAGCTGGATACGGGGGAGAGAGACCCAGTACTTC
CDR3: CASSWIRGRETQYF

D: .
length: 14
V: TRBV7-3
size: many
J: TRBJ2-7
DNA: TGTGCCAGCAGCTTACTGGCCTTGACCTACGAGCAGTACTTC
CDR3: CASSLLALTYEQYF

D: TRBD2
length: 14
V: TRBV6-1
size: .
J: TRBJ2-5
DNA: TGTGCCAGCAGTGGCCGTTACGGGAGGGAGACCCAGTACTTC
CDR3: CASSGRYGRETQYF

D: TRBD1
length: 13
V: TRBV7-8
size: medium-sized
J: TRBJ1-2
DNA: TGTGCCAGCAGTTCGGACAGGGGGGGAGGCTACACCTTC
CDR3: CASSSDRGGGYTF

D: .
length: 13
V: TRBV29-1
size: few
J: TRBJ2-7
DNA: TGCAGCGTTAAGTCAGGGGGGGCCTACGAGCAGTACTTC
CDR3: CSVKSGGAYEQYF

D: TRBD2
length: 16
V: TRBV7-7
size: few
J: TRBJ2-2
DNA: TGTGCTAGCAGCGCGGGAGGGGGCTTTAACACCGGGGAGCTGTTTTTT
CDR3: CASSAGGGFNTGELFF

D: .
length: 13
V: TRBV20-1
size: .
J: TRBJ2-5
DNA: TGCAGTGCGAACCCAGGGGGGTCAGAGACCCAGTACTTC
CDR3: CSANPGGSETQYF

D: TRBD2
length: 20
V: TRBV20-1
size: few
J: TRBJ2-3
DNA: TGCAGTGCTAGAAGACCGGGACTAGCGGGAGCCGGTTCTAGCACAGATACGCAGTATTTT
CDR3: CSARRPGLAGAGSSTDTQYF

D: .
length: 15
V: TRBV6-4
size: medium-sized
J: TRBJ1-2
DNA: TGTGCCAGTACCCCGGACGAGTACAGCGCGGGCGGCTACACCTTC
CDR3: CASTPDEYSAGGYTF

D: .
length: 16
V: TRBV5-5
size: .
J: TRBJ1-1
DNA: TGTGCCAGCAGCCTAAAGATCCGGGCCGGGAACACTGAAGCTTTCTTT
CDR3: CASSLKIRAGNTEAFF

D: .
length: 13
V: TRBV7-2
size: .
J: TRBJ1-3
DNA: TGTGCCAGCAGCTCTTCATCCGGAAACACCATATATTTT
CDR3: CASSSSSGNTIYF

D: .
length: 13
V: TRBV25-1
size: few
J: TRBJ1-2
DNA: TGTGCCAGCAGTGAACGCATAAACTATGGCTACACCTTC
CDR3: CASSERINYGYTF

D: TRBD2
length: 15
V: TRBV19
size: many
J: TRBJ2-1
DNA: TGTGCCAGTAGTATTATTAGCGGGAGGGCTGGGGAGCAGTTCTTC
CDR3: CASSIISGRAGEQFF

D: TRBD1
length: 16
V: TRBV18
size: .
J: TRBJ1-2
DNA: TGTGCCAGCTCACGGTCTGGACAGGGCACAAGCTATGGCTACACCTTC
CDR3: CASSRSGQGTSYGYTF

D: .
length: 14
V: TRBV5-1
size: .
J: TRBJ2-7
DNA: TGCACCAGCAGCTTGGAGGGAGAAACCCACGAGCAGTACTTC
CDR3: CTSSLEGETHEQYF

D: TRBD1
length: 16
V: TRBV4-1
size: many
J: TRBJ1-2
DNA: TGCGCCAGCAGCCAAGATGCGACAGGGCTAATCTATGGCTACACCTTC
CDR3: CASSQDATGLIYGYTF

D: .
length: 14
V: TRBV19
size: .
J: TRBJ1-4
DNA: TGTGCCAGTGGGGTGGGGCGGATTAATGAAAAACTGTTTTTT
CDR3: CASGVGRINEKLFF

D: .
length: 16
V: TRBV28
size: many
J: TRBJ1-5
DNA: TGTGCCAGCAGGCTCCCCTCGGTGGCCGGGCGGCAGCCCCAGCATTTT
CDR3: CASRLPSVAGRQPQHF

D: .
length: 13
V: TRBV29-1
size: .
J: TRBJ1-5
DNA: TGCAGCGTGTCGGATAGCGACACAGATACGCAGCATTTT
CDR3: CSVSDSDTDTQHF

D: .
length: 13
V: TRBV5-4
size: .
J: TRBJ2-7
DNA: TGTGCCAGCAGCAGGGACCAGGCCTACGAGCAGTACTTC
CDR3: CASSRDQAYEQYF

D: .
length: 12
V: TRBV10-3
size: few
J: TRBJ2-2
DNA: TGTGCCATCAGTGTTCGGGTGGGGGAGCTGTTTTTT
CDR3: CAISVRVGELFF

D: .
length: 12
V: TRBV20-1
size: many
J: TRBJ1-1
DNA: TGCAGTGCCATGACAGGTAACACTGAAGCTTTCTTT
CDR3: CSAMTGNTEAFF

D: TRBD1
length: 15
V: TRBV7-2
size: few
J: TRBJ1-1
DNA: TGTGCCAGCAGCGTAACAGGGGGGCAAGTCGCTGAAGCTTTCTTT
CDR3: CASSVTGGQVAEAFF

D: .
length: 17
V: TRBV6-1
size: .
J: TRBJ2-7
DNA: TGTGCCAGCAGTAAAGAGACAGATTGGATCAGCTCCTACGAGCAGTACTTC
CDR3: CASSKETDWISSYEQYF